These 17 T cell receptor beta chains share one sample of origin, sequenced in a study of molecular identifiers for immune sequencing clone quantification (dated by TCRdb to the late 2010s). Preparation of the library involved PCR. Sequencer: Illumina HiSeq 4000. Through fastp at Q25 and MiXCR, TCRdb rebuilt clones from the public reads, retaining in-frame beta chains. Entries that share a CDR3 protein sequence are merged under the most common genes and DNA. This sample has some 650,000 distinct CDR3 sequences in its table, and 15% to 20% of those were observed once. Roughly 0.85% of the sample belongs to the ten largest clones. The specimen was naive CD8+ T cells from blood, with Jurkat cell RNA spiked in. Read against the paper, the sample's cell subset or site label means: FACS-sorted CD8+CD4-CCR7+CD45RA+ naive T cells. Every receptor here comes from a human donor in good health. Some libraries in this study had Jurkat cell RNA spiked in.

Ten or more counts support this clonotype. The chain is built from TRBV13 and TRBJ2-1; D remains ambiguous. This CDR3 spans 13 amino acids. Trimming removed 3 bases from V and 5 bases from J, with 8 bases in between. CDR1 is PRHDT, CDR2 FYEKMQ, per germline (reference sequence). The CDR3 loop reads CASSFPADNEQFF. The CDR3, as DNA: TGTGCCAGCAGCTTCCCCGCAGACAATGAGCAGTTCTTC.

This clonotype was seen many times. The genes are TRBV7-9 and TRBJ2-5; no reliable D call. The CDR3 has 12 residues. V lost 5 bases to trimming and J lost 5 bases, with 9 bases between them. Per the germline V gene, CDR1 is SEHNR and CDR2 is FQNEAQ (reference sequence). CDR3 sequence reads: CASSPALETQYF. CDR3 coding DNA: TGTGCCAGCAGCCCGGCCCTGGAGACCCAGTACTTC.

This clonotype was seen many times. The chain carries TRBV28 and TRBJ2-1, with D possibly TRBD2 on 5 matching bases. The CDR3 sequence is 16 residues long. The V end was cut by 3 bases, the J end by 8 bases, with 20 bases between. Germline lookup yields CDR1 MDHEN and CDR2 SYDVKM. CDR3 in amino acids: CASSLGASVGKDEQFF. In DNA, the CDR3 is TGTGCCAGCAGTTTGGGAGCGTCAGTTGGAAAGGATGAGCAGTTCTTC.

In regard to this clonotype: One base away lies a much larger clone, so this may be a sequencing read error. Given the absence of the conserved phenylalanine or tryptophan at the CDR3 end, a read error is likely. Written as DNA, the CDR3 is TGCGCCAGCAGCAAGGACGGCATGAACACTGAAGCTTTCCTT. Amino acid sequence: CASSKDGMNTEAFL. The chain is built from TRBV4-3 and TRBJ1-1; D is ambiguous. Germline assignment: CDR1 LGHNA and CDR2 YSLEER. The CDR3 length is 14 residues. V was trimmed by 5 bases and J by 0 bases, leaving 10 bases between them.

V usage is TRBV11-2 and J usage is TRBJ2-7; D assignment may be TRBD1 or TRBD2 (5 bases each). Germline V lookup: CDR1 SGHAT, CDR2 FQNNGV. The V end lost 5 bases, the J end lost 4 bases, and 21 bases lay between the germline ends. The CDR3 has 16 amino acids. The CDR3 nucleotides read TGTGCCAGCAGCCAGAGCAGGGACCCGGTCCTATACGAGCAGTACTTC. It translates to CASSQSRDPVLYEQYF.

V usage is TRBV27 and J usage is TRBJ2-1, with TRBD2 matching over 9 bases. The CDR3 is 16 amino acids. Germline CDR1 is MNHEY and CDR2 is SMNVEV (reference sequence). Trimming removed 7 bases from V and 8 bases from J; junction bases left unmatched: 15. The CDR3 sequence is CASTNIKVAGVYEQFF. CDR3 DNA: TGTGCCAGCACTAACATAAAGGTAGCGGGAGTCTATGAGCAGTTCTTC.

Concerning this clonotype itself: One junction end does not reproduce the germline sequence, and a read error may be involved. The chain recombines TRBV2 with TRBJ2-7, with 7 bases fitting TRBD1. The germline V gene encodes CDR1 SNHLY and CDR2 FYNNEI. The CDR3 has 13 amino acids. This chain's CDR3 is CASSEGTGYERYF. In DNA, the CDR3 is TGTGCCAGCAGTGAAGGGACAGGCTACGAGCGGTACTTC.

With regard to this clonotype: This may come from a read error, since a much larger clone is one base off. This sequence joins TRBV27 and TRBJ1-5; tentative D call: TRBD1 (5 bases). The germline CDR1 and CDR2 sequences are MNHEY and SMNVEV (reference sequence). Trimming took 5 bases from V and 9 from J, leaving 17 bases between them. This CDR3 region has 14 residues. Written as DNA, the CDR3 is TGTGCCAGCAGTCAAGGAACACTGGGGGTGCCCCAGCATTTT. Translation gives CASSQGTLGVPQHF.

The table lists this clonotype with many counts. The chain uses TRBV7-9 and TRBJ2-5; perhaps TRBD2 as D (5 bases). CDR3 size: 14 residues. CDR1 and CDR2 from the germline V gene are SEHNR and FQNEAQ (reference sequence). Trimming left V 1 base short and J 2 bases short, with 8 bases between. CDR3 sequence: CASSLGGWQETQYF. The CDR3 DNA reads TGTGCCAGCAGCTTAGGAGGGTGGCAAGAGACCCAGTACTTC.

This clonotype was found a few times. The CDR3 DNA is TGCAGTGTTTCCCTTCCGGGACGCCAAGAGACCCAGTACTTC. Translating it yields CSVSLPGRQETQYF. This chain links TRBV20-1 with TRBJ2-5; D tentatively fits TRBD1 or TRBD2 (5 bases each). Between the trimmed V and J ends, which lost 7 bases and 1 base, there was a span of 16 bases. Germline values: CDR1 DFQATT, CDR2 SNEGSKA (reference sequence). This CDR3 has 14 residues.

For this clonotype: The conserved final phenylalanine or tryptophan is absent from the CDR3, which likely points to a read error. The genes are TRBV19 and TRBJ1-5; 7 positions match TRBD1. The J segment lost 3 bases and the V segment lost 6 bases, leaving 8 bases of the junction unmatched. Germline CDR1 LNHDA, CDR2 SQIVND (reference sequence). The CDR3 runs 15 residues. The CDR3 coding sequence is TGTGCCAGTAGAGGGACAGACCCGGACAATCAGCCCCAGCATCTT. Translation: CASRGTDPDNQPQHL.

This clonotype was detected ten times or more. The genes are TRBV30 and TRBJ2-3; no clear D. Germline CDR1 and CDR2: GTSNPN and SVGIG (reference sequence). The CDR3 consists of 11 residues. Trimming left V 0 bases short and J 6 bases short, with 4 bases between. CDR3 in DNA: TGTGCCTGGAGTGTAGTGGATACGCAGTATTTT. Translated, it gives CAWSVVDTQYF.

In this sample, this clonotype turned up many times. The chain employs TRBV19 and TRBJ2-3; possibly TRBD2 for D (6 bases). The CDR3 spans 15 residues. V lost 10 bases and J lost 6, with 23 bases in between. Germline CDR1 reads LNHDA; CDR2 reads SQIVND (reference sequence). The CDR3 loop reads CATSGLARLQDTQYF. In DNA, the CDR3 is TGTGCCACCTCTGGTCTAGCGAGACTTCAGGATACGCAGTATTTT.

This clonotype was recorded at least ten times. The V and J genes are TRBV7-9 and TRBJ2-4; 8 bases map to TRBD2. The CDR3 contains 14 residues. Germline V lookup: CDR1 SEHNR, CDR2 FQNEAQ (reference sequence). The V gene end was trimmed by 4 bases and the J gene end by 7 bases; junction bases not matched to a gene: 6. This CDR3 is CASSSDGGANIQYF. As DNA, the CDR3 is TGTGCCAGCAGCTCGGACGGGGGGGCGAACATTCAGTACTTC.

This clonotype appeared a few times. This rearrangement joins TRBV4-3 to TRBJ2-6; the match to TRBD1 covers 10 bases. Germline trimming cut 3 bases from V and 0 bases from J; bases unmatched to any gene: 11. The germline V gene has CDR1 LGHNA and CDR2 YSLEER. This CDR3 is 20 amino acids long. This CDR3 reads CASSQGATGTGVSGANVLTF. Here the CDR3 DNA reads TGCGCCAGCAGCCAGGGGGCTACCGGGACAGGGGTCTCTGGGGCCAACGTCCTGACTTTC.

This clonotype has a count of ten or more. The chain carries TRBV9 and TRBJ2-3; D is perhaps TRBD1 or TRBD2 (6 bases each). The CDR3 consists of 16 residues. The V and J ends lost 0 bases and 2 bases respectively, with 13 bases between them. Germline lookup yields CDR1 SGDLS and CDR2 YYNGEE. As DNA, the CDR3 is TGTGCCAGCAGCGTAGAGGACGGGGGCTCCACAGATACGCAGTATTTT. Amino acid sequence: CASSVEDGGSTDTQYF. The variable domain in full, with the rest retrieved from reference TRBV9 and TRBJ2-3, is DSGVTQTPKHLITATGQRVTLRCSPRSGDLSVYWYQQSLDQGLQFLIQYYNGEERAKGNILERFSAQQFPDLHSELNLSSLELGDSALYFCASSVEDGGSTDTQYFGPGTRLTVL.

This clonotype was counted only a few times. The CDR3 does not close with the conserved phenylalanine or tryptophan, likely indicating a read error. The chain joins TRBV19 to TRBJ2-7; D possibly uses TRBD1 or TRBD2 (5 bases each). V lost 3 bases, J lost 3 bases, and 18 bases lay in between. Germline lookup yields CDR1 LNHDA and CDR2 SQIVND (reference sequence). This CDR3 spans 16 amino acids. The CDR3 sequence: CASSIGLGEYGYEQYL. The CDR3 bases are TGTGCCAGTAGTATTGGCTTAGGGGAGTACGGCTACGAGCAGTACCTC.